This T cell receptor (beta chain) was identified during a study of cytomegalovirus exposure and HLA in healthy donors. Broader study findings: Relative to the approximately 680-donor mean, N-insertions were reportedly fewer in an Asian-associated ancestry cluster in a later analysis. Reports showed the classifier diagnosing cytomegalovirus status with high specificity and sensitivity.

Both 60 Vbeta primers and 13 Jbeta primers went into the PCR. Here immunoSEQ multiplex PCR was the method, and the copy in TCRdb shows in-frame clones only, minus some. Among over 150,000 clones, approximately 80% were seen once, and the ten largest hold 4.5% to 7%. This clone occurred a few times. What it binds is unknown. The origin of this receptor is a woman in her 40s in good health and CMV-seropositive. The source material was PBMCs.

CDR3 DNA sequence: TGTGCCAGCAGTTTATCGTGGACAGGGTTGAATTGGAATCAGCCCCAGCATTTT. Protein product: CASSLSWTGLNWNQPQHF. The chain is built from TRBV27 and TRBJ1-5, with TRBD1 matching 8 bases. The CDR3 has 18 residues. CDR1 and CDR2 (germline): MNHEY, SMNVEV (reference sequence). V lost 0 bases, J lost 4 bases, and 11 bases stayed unmatched.